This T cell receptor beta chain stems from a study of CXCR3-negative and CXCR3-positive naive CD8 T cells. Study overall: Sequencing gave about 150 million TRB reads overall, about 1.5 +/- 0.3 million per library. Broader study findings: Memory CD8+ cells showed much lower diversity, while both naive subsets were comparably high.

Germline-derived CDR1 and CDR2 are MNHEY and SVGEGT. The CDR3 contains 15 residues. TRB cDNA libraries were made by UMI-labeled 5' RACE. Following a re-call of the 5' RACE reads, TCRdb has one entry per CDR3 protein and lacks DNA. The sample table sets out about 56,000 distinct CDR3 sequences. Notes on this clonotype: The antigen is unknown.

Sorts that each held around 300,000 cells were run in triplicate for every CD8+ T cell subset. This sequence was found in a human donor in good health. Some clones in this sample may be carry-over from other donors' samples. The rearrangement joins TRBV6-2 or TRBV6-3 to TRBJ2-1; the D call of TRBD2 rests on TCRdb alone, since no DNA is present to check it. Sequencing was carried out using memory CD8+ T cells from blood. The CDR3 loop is CASSYGLDGVNEQFF.